A selection of T cell receptor beta chains follows, all from one sample in a study of a mutant IDH1 vaccine in newly diagnosed glioma. Clones were sequenced by immunoSEQ multiplex PCR, and TCRdb holds only the in-frame ones, with some missing. The table includes 34,000 or so clones, around 80% detected once. Their cognate antigens are unknown. The sample in question was PBMCs, obtained from a glioma patient whose treatment included an IDH1 peptide vaccine. These TCRs come from a man aged 30-40 years with glioma. Both conserved end residues are part of each CDR3. The D gene is left open where the match is weak. Only part of the rows carry a size: once, few, many, or a class if the clone is expanded.

>TRBV19|TRBJ1-1|NA|NA
TGTGCCAGTAGTACAAACATAGACACTGAAGCTTTCTTT
CASSTNIDTEAFF
>TRBV5-1|TRBJ2-2|TRBD2|NA
TGCGCCAGCAGCCACGGACTAGCGGGGGGGACGAACACCGGGGAGCTGTTTTTT
CASSHGLAGGTNTGELFF
>TRBV4-1|TRBJ2-1|TRBD2|NA
TGCGCCAGCAGTGGCGGGGGAAACATCGGCAATGAGCAGTTCTTC
CASSGGGNIGNEQFF
>TRBV4-3|TRBJ1-1|NA|NA
TGCGCCAGCAGCCAAGAGAATATGGAGGCAGAGAACACTGAAGCTTTCTTT
CASSQENMEAENTEAFF
>TRBV4-1|TRBJ1-1|TRBD1|NA
TGCGCCAGCAGCCTGGACAGGGAGAACACTGAAGCTTTCTTT
CASSLDRENTEAFF
>TRBV2|TRBJ1-5|NA|NA
TGTGCCAGCAGTGAGTACAGGGGCAATCAGCCCCAGCATTTT
CASSEYRGNQPQHF
>TRBV27|TRBJ2-7|NA|medium-sized
TGTGCCAGCAGTTATTTGGGGAGATTACACTACGAGCAGTACTTC
CASSYLGRLHYEQYF
>TRBV30|TRBJ2-5|NA|NA
TGTGCCTGGAGTCCTCCGGAACAGCGCTTTGGAGAGACCCAGTACTTC
CAWSPPEQRFGETQYF
>TRBV4-1|TRBJ1-1|NA|NA
TGCGCCAGCAGCCAAGATAGTACAGCTGAAGCTTTCTTT
CASSQDSTAEAFF
>TRBV30|TRBJ2-7|NA|NA
TGTGCCTGGAGTGTAGGGGTCTACGAGCAGTACTTC
CAWSVGVYEQYF
>TRBV5-4|TRBJ2-7|NA|NA
TGTGCCAGCAGCTGGGACTCCCTCCCCTACGAGCAGTACTTC
CASSWDSLPYEQYF
>TRBV30|TRBJ1-6|NA|NA
TGTGCCTGGAGTGAGTGGGTCGGGGGGAGATATAATTCACCCCTCCACTTT
CAWSEWVGGRYNSPLHF
>TRBV27|TRBJ2-7|NA|NA
TGTGCCAGCAGTTTAGGGCTAGGCTACGAGCAGTACTTC
CASSLGLGYEQYF
>TRBV5-1|TRBJ2-3|NA|NA
TGCGCCAGCAGCTTCGGCAACCAGCGCACAGATACGCAGTATTTT
CASSFGNQRTDTQYF
>TRBV27|TRBJ1-5|TRBD1|NA
TGTGCCAGCAGTCTCGACAGGGACTATCAGCCTCAGCATTTT
CASSLDRDYQPQHF
>TRBV19|TRBJ2-7|NA|NA
TGTGCCAGTAGTAATGCTCGGGCAGGAGACTACGAGCAGTACTTC
CASSNARAGDYEQYF
>TRBV25-1|TRBJ2-7|NA|NA
TGTGCCAGCAGTGAATTTCCCGGAACGGGCGAGCAGTACTTC
CASSEFPGTGEQYF
>TRBV7-2|TRBJ1-2|TRBD1|NA
TGTGCCAGCAGCCTCGGGACAGGGCCGAGTAACTATGGCTACACCTTC
CASSLGTGPSNYGYTF
>TRBV2|TRBJ1-5|NA|NA
TGTGCCAGCAGACTGACAGATTATAGCAATCAGCCCCAGCATTTT
CASRLTDYSNQPQHF
>TRBV30|TRBJ1-5|TRBD1|once
TGTGCCTGGAACGACGGACAGGGTGGAAATCAGCCCCAGCATTTT
CAWNDGQGGNQPQHF
>TRBV6-1|TRBJ2-4|TRBD1|NA
TGTGCCAGCAGTGAGAGACAGGGGCTGGACATTCAGTACTTC
CASSERQGLDIQYF
>TRBV5-4|TRBJ2-5|NA|NA
TGTGCCAGCAGCTTGGCAGGGACACAAGAGACCCAGTACTTC
CASSLAGTQETQYF
>TRBV7-9|TRBJ2-7|TRBD1|NA
TGTGCCAGCAGCCTGGGACAGCGTTACGAGCAGTACTTC
CASSLGQRYEQYF
>TRBV27|TRBJ1-1|NA|NA
TGTGCCAGCAGGGTTACGAGGGTGGGCACTGAAGCTTTCTTT
CASRVTRVGTEAFF
>TRBV6-5|TRBJ1-1|NA|NA
TGTGCCAGCAGTGCGATCGGGGAGATGAACACTGAAGCTTTCTTT
CASSAIGEMNTEAFF
>TRBV27|TRBJ2-1|NA|NA
TGTGCCAGCAGTTTCGTGCCCCCAGGGAACAATGAGCAGTTCTTC
CASSFVPPGNNEQFF
>TRBV6-1|TRBJ2-1|TRBD2|NA
TGTGCCAGCAGTGGACTACTAGCGGGAGGGTCGGGGACATACAATGAGCAGTTCTTC
CASSGLLAGGSGTYNEQFF
>TRBV5-6|TRBJ2-7|NA|NA
TGTGCCAGCAGTCCGGGGAGCATGGACTACGAGCAGTACTTC
CASSPGSMDYEQYF
>TRBV7-9|TRBJ2-7|TRBD1|NA
TGTGCCAGCAGCAACCGGGGACAGGGTTTGCACGAGCAGTACTTC
CASSNRGQGLHEQYF
>TRBV7-2|TRBJ2-2|TRBD1|NA
TGTGCCAGCAGATTACGACAGGGTACCGGGGAGCTGTTTTTT
CASRLRQGTGELFF
>TRBV30|TRBJ2-7|TRBD1|once
TGTGCCTCAAACAGGGGGACGGGATACGAGCAGTACTTC
CASNRGTGYEQYF
>TRBV7-9|TRBJ2-7|TRBD1|NA
TGTGCCAGCAGCCTTCCCGTGGCCAGGGGGAATAACTACGAGCAGTACTTC
CASSLPVARGNNYEQYF
>TRBV7-2|TRBJ2-3|NA|NA
TGTGCCAGCAGCCGTCCGCCTGATACGCAGTATTTT
CASSRPPDTQYF
>TRBV9|TRBJ1-2|NA|NA
TGTGCCAGCAGCGTAGGGACACTAGTTGCAAAGGGGGATAACTATGGCTACACCTTC
CASSVGTLVAKGDNYGYTF
>TRBV29-1|TRBJ2-3|NA|once
TGCAGCGTTGAGAGCCGTACGCAGTATTTT
CSVESRTQYF
>TRBV4-2|TRBJ2-5|TRBD2|NA
TGTGCCAGCAGCCCGGGACTAGGCGGAGAGACCCAGTACTTC
CASSPGLGGETQYF
>TRBV13|TRBJ2-7|TRBD2|NA
TGTGCCAGCAGCTCCCAGGCAAGCGGGAGACCCTACGAGCAGTACTTC
CASSSQASGRPYEQYF
>TRBV15|TRBJ2-7|NA|NA
TGTGCCACCAGCACCAGCCAATACTACGAGCAGTACTTC
CATSTSQYYEQYF